This T cell receptor beta chain was recovered during a study of cytomegalovirus exposure and HLA in healthy donors. Study-wide background: Of all 400 or so donors who were genotyped, about 84% belonged to the Caucasian-associated ancestry cluster.

Comment on this clone: Its specificity is not known.

This CDR3 contains 12 residues. CDR1 and CDR2 (germline): SGDLS, YYNGEE. In the PCR, 60 Vbeta and 13 Jbeta primers were used. Produced via immunoSEQ multiplex PCR; TCRdb's table is partial and in-frame only. The data show roughly 99,000 clones, 65% to 80% seen once. Study outcomes and limitations: One variant, a missense change in DCLRE1C, was linked in a later analysis to TCR beta V- and J-gene trimming. An ancestry cluster, one associated with Asian ancestry, reportedly showed fewer N-insertions than the approximately 660-donor mean in a later analysis.

The sequence derives from a male donor in good health and CMV-seronegative. The sequenced material came from PBMCs. The J gene is TRBJ2-5, the V gene TRBV9; D is possibly TRBD1 (5 bases). The last part of the DNA fits TRBJ2-7 better; the J call may be wrong. CDR3 protein: CASSVDSNEQYF. CDR3 in DNA: TGTGCCAGCAGCGTTGACAGCAACGAGCAGTACTTC.